Each of the 24 T cell receptor beta chains below was sequenced from the same sample in a study of shared clonotypes between healthy human individuals (dated by TCRdb to about 2020). The library was generated by the immunoSEQ multiplex PCR assay. Entries here come from immuneACCESS through TCRdb and include only in-frame sequences with V and J called. Some clones fail to appear in such tables; in the studies checked, an unresolved V gene covers under half of the shortfall, and the cause of the remainder is unknown. The sample data list more than 2 million clones, and 85% to 95% of these were observed just once. The ten biggest clones cover roughly 0.13% of the sample. The sample was naive CD4+ T cells sorted from blood. This specimen's cell subset or site label, interpreted: CD45RA+ positively selected. The receptors originated from a man aged 18 to 35 in good health.

The chain uses TRBV7-9 and TRBJ1-4, with 7 bases identical to TRBD1. In germline, CDR1 is SEHNR, CDR2 FQNEAQ (reference sequence). CDR3 length: 16 residues. J gave up 11 bases and V 5 bases, and 17 bases lay outside the gene matches. The CDR3 is CASSTTLRQGLWKLFF. CDR3 sequence (DNA): TGTGCCAGCAGCACCACACTAAGACAGGGACTGTGGAAACTGTTTTTT.

The gene calls are TRBV29-1 and TRBJ1-2, with a tentative D call TRBD1 (6 bases). Germline V gene lookup returns CDR1 SQVTM and CDR2 ANQGSEA. V was shortened by 3 bases and J by 10 bases, with 12 bases between the two germline ends. There are 11 residues in the CDR3. CDR3 sequence (DNA): TGCAGCGTTGATTGGGGGGCCCTCTACACCTTC. This codes for CSVDWGALYTF.

The rearrangement joins TRBV2 to TRBJ1-6; TRBD1 agrees at 7 bases. Per germline, CDR1 SNHLY and CDR2 FYNNEI. Unmatched junction bases numbered 5, after V lost 5 bases and J lost 4 bases. The CDR3 is made up of 15 amino acids. The DNA of the CDR3 is TGTGCCAGCAGTACCGGACAGGTTTATAATTCACCCCTCCACTTT. Its protein is CASSTGQVYNSPLHF. The variable domain in full, completed from reference TRBV2 and TRBJ1-6, reads EPEVTQTPSHQVTQMGQEVILRCVPISNHLYFYWYRQILGQKVEFLVSFYNNEISEKSEIFDDQFSVERPDGSNFTLKIRSTKLEDSAMYFCASSTGQVYNSPLHFGNGTRLTVT.

This chain joins TRBV9 and TRBJ2-7, with D perhaps matching TRBD2 (5 bases). The CDR3 length is 18 residues. The V gene's germline CDR1 is SGDLS and CDR2 YYNGEE. Trimming removed 0 bases from V and 5 bases from J, with 24 bases in between. CDR3 in DNA: TGTGCCAGCAGCGTAGAGCCGGGATGGGGTCCTCTGGCAGACGAGCAGTACTTC. Its protein is CASSVEPGWGPLADEQYF.

The rearrangement uses TRBV2 and TRBJ2-1; TRBD1 matches at 11 bases. The germline V gene has CDR1 SNHLY and CDR2 FYNNEI. J gave up 8 bases and V 1 base, and 4 bases lay outside the gene matches. CDR3 length equals 15 residues. CDR3 loop: CASSEVDRGRDEQFF. The CDR3 region has the DNA TGTGCCAGCAGTGAAGTGGACAGGGGGCGGGATGAGCAGTTCTTC.

The V call is TRBV4-1, the J call TRBJ2-5, with 7 positions matching TRBD1. The CDR3 consists of 15 residues. The V gene's germline CDR1 is MGHRA and CDR2 YSYEKL. V was clipped by 0 bases and J by 4 bases; unmatched bases: 5. This CDR3 is CASSQDGYRGETQYF. The CDR3 DNA reads TGCGCCAGCAGCCAAGATGGTTACAGGGGAGAGACCCAGTACTTC.

The V call is TRBV4-1, the J call TRBJ2-7; TRBD2 might be the D (6 bases). Deletions cut 5 bases from V and 2 bases from J, with 19 bases between. CDR3 length equals 16 residues. Germline V gives CDR1 MGHRA, CDR2 YSYEKL. The CDR3, as DNA: TGCGCCAGCAGCTTGGAGGGGCGGGATCCTCCCTACGAGCAGTACTTC. It is translated as CASSLEGRDPPYEQYF.

This rearrangement joins TRBV7-8 to TRBJ2-2, with a weak D call TRBD2 (5 bases). CDR1 and CDR2 (germline): SGHVS, FQNEAQ. This CDR3 is 17 amino acids long. V gave up 5 bases and J gave up 3 bases, with 19 bases separating them. The chain's CDR3 is CASSHNQGLRHTGELFF. The CDR3 DNA is TGTGCCAGCAGCCACAACCAAGGACTTCGCCACACCGGGGAGCTGTTTTTT. Complete variable domain (other parts from reference TRBV7-8 and TRBJ2-2): GAGVSQSPRYKVAKRGQDVALRCDPISGHVSLFWYQQALGQGPEFLTYFQNEAQLDKSGLPSDRFFAERPEGSVSTLKIQRTQQEDSAVYLCASSHNQGLRHTGELFFGEGSRLTVL.

Concerning this clone: This specimen includes other DNA sequences encoding the same CDR3. The chain's CDR3 is CASSQGSGANVLTF. The CDR3 region has the DNA TGCGCCAGCAGTCAGGGGAGTGGGGCCAACGTCCTGACTTTC. This chain joins TRBV5-1 and TRBJ2-6; possibly TRBD1 for D (6 bases). CDR1 is SGHRS and CDR2 is YFSETQ in the germline V gene. This CDR3 spans 14 amino acids. V shed 5 bases and J shed 3 bases, with 9 bases lying between them.

V gene TRBV2 combines with J gene TRBJ1-2, with a weak D call TRBD1 (5 bases). V shed 8 bases and J shed 1 base, with 14 bases lying between them. CDR1 and CDR2 from the germline V gene are SNHLY and FYNNEI. The CDR3 totals 14 residues. DNA for the CDR3: TGTGCCAGCCGTGGGACTCCAATTAACTATGGCTACACCTTC. Translation gives CASRGTPINYGYTF.

The rearrangement uses TRBV9 and TRBJ2-1, with D unclear. Trimming cost V 0 bases and J 7 bases, with 11 bases left between them. The CDR3 consists of 14 residues. Germline V gene data show CDR1 as SGDLS and CDR2 as YYNGEE. The CDR3 here is CASSVGWVLNEQFF. DNA for the CDR3: TGTGCCAGCAGCGTAGGGTGGGTTTTAAATGAGCAGTTCTTC.

Concerning this clone itself: Other DNA variants within this sample encode the same CDR3. The chain uses TRBV18 and TRBJ1-5; D gene uncertain. This CDR3 comprises 13 residues. Trimming removed 6 bases at V and 1 base at J, with 7 bases between. In germline, CDR1 is KGHSH, CDR2 LQKENI. The CDR3 protein is CASSAGSNQPQHF. The CDR3 nucleotides are TGTGCCAGCTCCGCTGGGAGCAATCAGCCCCAGCATTTT. Together with reference TRBV18 and TRBJ1-5, the CDR3 gives the full variable domain: NAGVMQNPRHLVRRRGQEARLRCSPMKGHSHVYWYRQLPEEGLKFMVYLQKENIIDESGMPKERFSAEFPKEGPSILRIQQVVRGDSAAYFCASSAGSNQPQHFGDGTRLSIL.

V usage is TRBV9 and J usage is TRBJ2-5; TRBD2 matches 9 bases. J was trimmed by 7 bases and V by 3 bases; bases with no gene match: 4. The CDR3 runs to 13 residues. Germline CDR1 is SGDLS and CDR2 is YYNGEE. CDR3 in amino acids: CASSAEGLATQYF. The CDR3 nucleotides are TGTGCCAGCAGCGCCGAGGGACTAGCGACCCAGTACTTC.

The rearrangement uses TRBV5-1 and TRBJ2-7; a weak D match, TRBD2 (6 bases). In germline, CDR1 is SGHRS, CDR2 YFSETQ. This CDR3 spans 15 amino acids. V lost 2 bases to trimming and J lost 4 bases, with 16 bases between them. Here the CDR3 reads CASSFTGPEGYEQYF. The CDR3 DNA sequence: TGCGCCAGCAGCTTCACAGGTCCGGAGGGTTACGAGCAGTACTTC.

The chain has TRBV4-1 and TRBJ2-2; 7 nucleotides match TRBD2. This CDR3 spans 16 amino acids. V lost 4 bases and J lost 1; bases outside the gene matches: 6. From germline, CDR1 is MGHRA and CDR2 YSYEKL. DNA for the CDR3: TGCGCCAGCAGCCCCCTGGGGAGGGGGAACACCGGGGAGCTGTTTTTT. Amino acid sequence: CASSPLGRGNTGELFF.

The chain carries TRBV10-3 and TRBJ2-6, with TRBD1 matching 8 bases. Per germline, CDR1 ENHRY and CDR2 SYGVKD. The junction had 8 bases not matched to a gene; V was cut back by 7 bases and J by 0 bases. There are 17 residues in the CDR3. This CDR3 is CAITRQGPSSGANVLTF. The CDR3 DNA sequence: TGTGCCATCACAAGACAGGGGCCAAGCTCTGGGGCCAACGTCCTGACTTTC.

The CDR3 nucleotides read TGTGCCAGTAGTATAGGGAAGTCACCAGGCTACGAGCAGTACTTC. It codes for CASSIGKSPGYEQYF. The V call is TRBV19, the J call TRBJ2-7; no reliable D call. The germline gives CDR1 LNHDA, CDR2 SQIVND (reference sequence). V gave up 1 base and J gave up 3 bases, with 13 bases separating them. CDR3 length: 15 amino acids.

The chain combines TRBV6-1 with TRBJ2-7; D gene uncertain. Looked up from germline, CDR1 is MNHNS and CDR2 is SASEGT. The CDR3 runs to 13 residues. V was cut by 7 bases and J by 2 bases, with 12 bases left in between. The CDR3: CASIPSAAYEQYF. The CDR3 DNA follows: TGTGCCAGCATACCCAGCGCCGCCTACGAGCAGTACTTC.

The chain carries TRBV14 and TRBJ2-7; a possible D gene is TRBD1 (5 bases). The CDR3 is 13 amino acids. V lost 9 bases to trimming and J lost 2 bases, with 14 bases between them. From germline, CDR1 is SGHDN and CDR2 FVKESK. CDR3 protein: CARKTDLTYEQYF. The CDR3, as DNA: TGTGCCAGAAAGACAGATCTCACCTACGAGCAGTACTTC.

The chain employs TRBV30 and TRBJ2-2, with D tentatively TRBD1 or TRBD2 (5 bases each). Trimming removed 1 base at V and 5 bases at J, with 14 bases between. Germline CDR1 GTSNPN, CDR2 SVGIG (reference sequence). This CDR3 has 15 residues. CDR3 bases: TGTGCCTGGAGTGACGGGACGCCCATTACCGGGGAGCTGTTTTTT. As protein: CAWSDGTPITGELFF.

The chain recombines TRBV5-4 with TRBJ2-3; 13 nucleotides align to TRBD2. Germline assignment: CDR1 SGHNT and CDR2 YYREEE (reference sequence). The V and J ends lost 4 bases and 4 bases, in that order; junction bases with no gene match: 6. The CDR3 sequence is 16 residues long. CDR3 sequence: CASSLRTSGSADTQYF. In DNA, the CDR3 is TGTGCCAGCAGCCTTCGGACTAGCGGGAGTGCAGATACGCAGTATTTT.

The V call is TRBV19, the J call TRBJ1-6; 9 bases map to TRBD1. Looked up from germline, CDR1 is LNHDA and CDR2 is SQIVND (reference sequence). The V segment lost 3 bases and the J segment 10 bases; nucleotides outside the gene matches: 1. The CDR3 spans 13 residues. CDR3: CASSIGTGSPLHF. The DNA for the CDR3 is TGTGCCAGTAGTATCGGGACAGGGTCACCCCTCCACTTT. The entire variable domain, with the rest obtained from reference TRBV19 and TRBJ1-6, is as follows: DGGITQSPKYLFRKEGQNVTLSCEQNLNHDAMYWYRQDPGQGLRLIYYSQIVNDFQKGDIAEGYSVSREKKESFPLTVTSAQKNPTAFYLCASSIGTGSPLHFGNGTRLTVT.

The chain uses TRBV7-9 and TRBJ2-5, with 8 bases fitting TRBD1. Per germline, CDR1 SEHNR and CDR2 FQNEAQ (reference sequence). The V gene end was trimmed by 3 bases and the J gene end by 6 bases; junction bases not matched to a gene: 6. This CDR3 is 14 amino acids long. The CDR3 DNA reads as TGTGCCAGCAGCTTCGGACAGGGCGTGCAGACCCAGTACTTC. Its protein product is CASSFGQGVQTQYF.

This clone appeared a few times. This chain uses TRBV5-8 with TRBJ2-1; TRBD2 aligns across 14 bases. The CDR3 extends over 15 amino acids. V lost 4 bases, J lost 9 bases, and 6 bases stayed unmatched. Germline V gives CDR1 SGHTS, CDR2 YDEGEE. The DNA for the CDR3 is TGTGCCAGCAGCCAGACTAGCGGGAGGGCCTCTGAGCAGTTCTTC. Its protein is CASSQTSGRASEQFF.